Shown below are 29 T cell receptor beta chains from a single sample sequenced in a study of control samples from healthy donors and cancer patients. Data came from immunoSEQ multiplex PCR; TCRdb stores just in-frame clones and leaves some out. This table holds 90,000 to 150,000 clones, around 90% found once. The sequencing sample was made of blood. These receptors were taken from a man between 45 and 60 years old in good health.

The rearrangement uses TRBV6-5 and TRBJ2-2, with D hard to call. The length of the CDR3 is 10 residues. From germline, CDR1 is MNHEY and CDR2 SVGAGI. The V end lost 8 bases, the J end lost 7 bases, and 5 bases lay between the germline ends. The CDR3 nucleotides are TGTGCCAGCGGGGTCGGGGAGCTGTTTTTT. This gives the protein CASGVGELFF.

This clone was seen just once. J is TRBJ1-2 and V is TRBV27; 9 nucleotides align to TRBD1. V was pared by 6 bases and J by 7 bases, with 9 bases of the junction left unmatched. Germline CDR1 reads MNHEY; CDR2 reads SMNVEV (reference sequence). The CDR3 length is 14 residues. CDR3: CASSFGQGFGGYTF. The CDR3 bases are TGTGCCAGCAGCTTCGGACAGGGGTTTGGTGGCTACACCTTC.

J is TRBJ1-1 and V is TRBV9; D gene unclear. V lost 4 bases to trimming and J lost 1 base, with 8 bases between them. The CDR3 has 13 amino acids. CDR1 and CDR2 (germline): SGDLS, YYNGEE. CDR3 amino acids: CASSPPGNTEAFF. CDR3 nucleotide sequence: TGTGCCAGCAGCCCCCCGGGGAACACTGAAGCTTTCTTT.

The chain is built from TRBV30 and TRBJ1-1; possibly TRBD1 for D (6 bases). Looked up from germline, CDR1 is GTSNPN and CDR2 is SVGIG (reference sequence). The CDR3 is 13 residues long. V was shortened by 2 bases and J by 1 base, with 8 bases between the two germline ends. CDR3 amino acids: CAWSQQGNTEAFF. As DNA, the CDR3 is TGTGCCTGGAGTCAACAGGGGAACACTGAAGCTTTCTTT.

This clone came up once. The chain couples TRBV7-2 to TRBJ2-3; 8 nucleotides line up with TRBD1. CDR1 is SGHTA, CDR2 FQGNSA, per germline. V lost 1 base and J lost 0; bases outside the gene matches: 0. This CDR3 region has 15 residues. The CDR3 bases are TGTGCCAGCAGCTTAGGACAGGGGAGCACAGATACGCAGTATTTT. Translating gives CASSLGQGSTDTQYF.

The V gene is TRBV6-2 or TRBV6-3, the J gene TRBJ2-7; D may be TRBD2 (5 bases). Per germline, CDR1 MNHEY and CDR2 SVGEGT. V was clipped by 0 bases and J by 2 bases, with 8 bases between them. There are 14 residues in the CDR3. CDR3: CASSYSETTYEQYF. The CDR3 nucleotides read TGTGCCAGCAGTTACTCTGAGACTACCTACGAGCAGTACTTC.

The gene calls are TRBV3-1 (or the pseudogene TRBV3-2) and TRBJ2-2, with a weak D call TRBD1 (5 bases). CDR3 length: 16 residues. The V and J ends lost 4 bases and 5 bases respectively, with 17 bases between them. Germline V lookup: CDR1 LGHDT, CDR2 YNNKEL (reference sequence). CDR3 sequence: CASSPSVSQGTGELFF. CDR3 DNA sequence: TGTGCCAGCAGCCCAAGCGTCTCCCAGGGAACCGGGGAGCTGTTTTTT.

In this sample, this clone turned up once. As DNA, the CDR3 is TGTGCCAGCAGCTTAAGGCCGGGGGTAGCGGGGGACTCCTACAATGAGCAGTTCTTC. Its translation is CASSLRPGVAGDSYNEQFF. This chain connects TRBV7-7 to TRBJ2-1, with 9 bases fitting TRBD2. This CDR3 contains 19 residues. Germline V gives CDR1 SSHAT, CDR2 FNYEAQ (reference sequence). The V gene end was trimmed by 2 bases and the J gene end by 0 bases; junction bases not matched to a gene: 11.

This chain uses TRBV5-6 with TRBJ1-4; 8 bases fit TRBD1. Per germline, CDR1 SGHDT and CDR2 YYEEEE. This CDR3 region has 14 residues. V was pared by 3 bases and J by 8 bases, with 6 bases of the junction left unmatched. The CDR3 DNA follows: TGTGCCAGCAGCTCCTCAGGGGGCGAAGAAAAACTGTTTTTT. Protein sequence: CASSSSGGEEKLFF.

In DNA form, the CDR3 reads TGTGCCAGCAGCCAAGAAAACAGGGGGGTGACCTTCTTT. The encoded protein is CASSQENRGVTFF. This chain joins TRBV14 and TRBJ1-1, with 8 bases identical to TRBD1. The CDR3 has 13 amino acids. Per germline, CDR1 SGHDN and CDR2 FVKESK. Trimming took 0 bases from V and 14 from J; bases not matched to a gene: 8.

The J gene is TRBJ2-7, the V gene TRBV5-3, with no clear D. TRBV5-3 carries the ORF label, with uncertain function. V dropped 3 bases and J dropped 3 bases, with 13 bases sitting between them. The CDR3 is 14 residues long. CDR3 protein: CARSSYRAVYEQYF. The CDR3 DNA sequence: TGTGCCAGAAGCTCTTACCGGGCCGTCTACGAGCAGTACTTC.

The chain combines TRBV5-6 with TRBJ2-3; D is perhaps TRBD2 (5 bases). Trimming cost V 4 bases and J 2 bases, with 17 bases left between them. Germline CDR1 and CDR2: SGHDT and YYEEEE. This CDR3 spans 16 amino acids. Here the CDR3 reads CASSNSFSGITDTQYF. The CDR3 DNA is TGTGCCAGCAGCAATAGCTTCAGCGGCATCACAGATACGCAGTATTTT.

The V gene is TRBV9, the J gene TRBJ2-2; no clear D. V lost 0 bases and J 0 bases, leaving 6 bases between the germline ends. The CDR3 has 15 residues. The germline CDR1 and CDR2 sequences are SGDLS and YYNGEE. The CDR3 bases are TGTGCCAGCAGCGTAGCGCAGACGAACACCGGGGAGCTGTTTTTT. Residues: CASSVAQTNTGELFF.

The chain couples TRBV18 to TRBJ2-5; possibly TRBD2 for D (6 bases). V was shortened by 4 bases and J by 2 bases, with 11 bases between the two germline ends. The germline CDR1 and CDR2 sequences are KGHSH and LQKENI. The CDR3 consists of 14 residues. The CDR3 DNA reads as TGTGCCAGCTCACTCCGACTAGATCAAGAGACCCAGTACTTC. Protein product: CASSLRLDQETQYF. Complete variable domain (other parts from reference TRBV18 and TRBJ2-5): NAGVMQNPRHLVRRRGQEARLRCSPMKGHSHVYWYRQLPEEGLKFMVYLQKENIIDESGMPKERFSAEFPKEGPSILRIQQVVRGDSAAYFCASSLRLDQETQYFGPGTRLLVL.

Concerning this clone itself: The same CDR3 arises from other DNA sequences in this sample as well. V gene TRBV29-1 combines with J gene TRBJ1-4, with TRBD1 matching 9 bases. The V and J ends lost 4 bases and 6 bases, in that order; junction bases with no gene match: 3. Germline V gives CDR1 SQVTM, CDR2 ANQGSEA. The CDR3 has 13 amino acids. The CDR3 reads CSVVRTGDEKLFF. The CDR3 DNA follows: TGCAGCGTTGTCCGGACAGGGGATGAAAAACTGTTTTTT. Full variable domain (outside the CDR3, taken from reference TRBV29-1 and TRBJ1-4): SAVISQKPSRDICQRGTSLTIQCQVDSQVTMMFWYRQQPGQSLTLIATANQGSEATYESGFVIDKFPISRPNLTFSTLTVSNMSPEDSSIYLCSVVRTGDEKLFFGSGTQLSVL.

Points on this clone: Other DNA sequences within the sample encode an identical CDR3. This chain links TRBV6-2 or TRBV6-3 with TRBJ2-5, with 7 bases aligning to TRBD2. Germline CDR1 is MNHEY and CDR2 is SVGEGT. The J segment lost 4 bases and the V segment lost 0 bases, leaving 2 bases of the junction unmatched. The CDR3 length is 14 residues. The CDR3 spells CASSYSGGGETQYF. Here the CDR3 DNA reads TGTGCCAGCAGTTACTCGGGCGGGGGAGAGACCCAGTACTTC.

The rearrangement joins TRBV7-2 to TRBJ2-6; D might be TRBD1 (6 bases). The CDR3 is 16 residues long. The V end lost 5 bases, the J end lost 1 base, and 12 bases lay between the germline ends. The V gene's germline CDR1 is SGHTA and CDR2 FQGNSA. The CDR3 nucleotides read TGTGCCAGCAGCCCCATGGGGGCGTCTGGGGCCAACGTCCTGACTTTC. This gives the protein CASSPMGASGANVLTF.

CDR3 protein: CASSSRPGTGELFF. CDR3 DNA: TGTGCCAGCAGTTCCCGACCCGGCACCGGGGAGCTGTTTTTT. This chain joins TRBV6-5 and TRBJ2-2; D is undetermined. Trimming cost V 4 bases and J 4 bases, with 10 bases left between them. The CDR3 totals 14 residues. Germline assignment: CDR1 MNHEY and CDR2 SVGAGI.

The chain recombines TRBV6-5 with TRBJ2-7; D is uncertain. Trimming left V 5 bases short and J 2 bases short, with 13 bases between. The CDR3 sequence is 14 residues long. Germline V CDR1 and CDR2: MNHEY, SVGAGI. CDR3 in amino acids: CASSTDVRTYEQYF. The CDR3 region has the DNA TGTGCCAGCAGTACGGACGTCCGTACCTACGAGCAGTACTTC.

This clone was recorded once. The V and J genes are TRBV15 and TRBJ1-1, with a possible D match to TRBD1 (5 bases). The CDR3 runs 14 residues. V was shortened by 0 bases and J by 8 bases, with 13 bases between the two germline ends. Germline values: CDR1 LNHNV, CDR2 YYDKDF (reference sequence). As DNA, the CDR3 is TGTGCCACCAGCAGAGATCGGGGGGTGAGGGAAGCTTTCTTT. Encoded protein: CATSRDRGVREAFF.

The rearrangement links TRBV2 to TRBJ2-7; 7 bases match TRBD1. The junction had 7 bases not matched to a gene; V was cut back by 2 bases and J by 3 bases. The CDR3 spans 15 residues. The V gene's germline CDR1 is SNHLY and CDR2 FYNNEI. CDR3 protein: CASSEYPGQDYEQYF. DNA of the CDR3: TGTGCCAGCAGTGAATACCCAGGACAGGACTACGAGCAGTACTTC.

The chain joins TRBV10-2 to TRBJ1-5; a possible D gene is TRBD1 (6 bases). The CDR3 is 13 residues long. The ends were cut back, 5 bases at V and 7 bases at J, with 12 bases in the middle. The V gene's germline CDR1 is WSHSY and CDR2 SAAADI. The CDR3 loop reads CASSQGGSQPQHF. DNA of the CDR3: TGCGCCAGCAGTCAAGGGGGGTCACAGCCCCAGCATTTT.

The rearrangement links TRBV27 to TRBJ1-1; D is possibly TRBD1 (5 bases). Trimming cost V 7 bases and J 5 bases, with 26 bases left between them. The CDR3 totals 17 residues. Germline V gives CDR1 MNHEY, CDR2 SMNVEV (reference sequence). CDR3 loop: CASTFSQRRGVRTEAFF. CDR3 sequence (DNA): TGTGCCAGCACTTTTTCGCAACGACGGGGGGTACGGACTGAAGCTTTCTTT.

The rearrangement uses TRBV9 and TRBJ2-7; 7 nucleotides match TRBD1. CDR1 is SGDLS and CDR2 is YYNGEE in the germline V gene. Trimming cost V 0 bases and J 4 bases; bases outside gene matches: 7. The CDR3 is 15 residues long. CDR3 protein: CASSVGTGTAYEQYF. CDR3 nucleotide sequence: TGTGCCAGCAGCGTAGGTACCGGGACAGCTTACGAGCAGTACTTC.

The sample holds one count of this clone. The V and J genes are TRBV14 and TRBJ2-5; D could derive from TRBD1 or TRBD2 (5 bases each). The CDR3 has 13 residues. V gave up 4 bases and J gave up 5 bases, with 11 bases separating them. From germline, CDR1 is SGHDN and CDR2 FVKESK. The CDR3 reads CASSRRGVETQYF. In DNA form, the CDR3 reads TGTGCCAGCAGCCGGCGAGGGGTGGAGACCCAGTACTTC.

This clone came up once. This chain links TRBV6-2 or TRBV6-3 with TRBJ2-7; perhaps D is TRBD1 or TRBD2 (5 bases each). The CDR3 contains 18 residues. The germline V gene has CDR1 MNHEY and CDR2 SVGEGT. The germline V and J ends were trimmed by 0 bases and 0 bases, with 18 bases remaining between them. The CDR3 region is CASSYSPFRGALSYEQYF. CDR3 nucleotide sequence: TGTGCCAGCAGTTACTCTCCCTTTCGGGGCGCTCTCTCCTACGAGCAGTACTTC.

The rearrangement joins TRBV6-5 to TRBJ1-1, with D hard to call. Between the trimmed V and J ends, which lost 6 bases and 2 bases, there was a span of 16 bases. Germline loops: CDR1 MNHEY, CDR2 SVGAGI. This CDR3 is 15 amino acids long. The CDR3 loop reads CASRVGWGGNTEAFF. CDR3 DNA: TGTGCCAGCAGGGTAGGGTGGGGTGGAAACACTGAAGCTTTCTTT.

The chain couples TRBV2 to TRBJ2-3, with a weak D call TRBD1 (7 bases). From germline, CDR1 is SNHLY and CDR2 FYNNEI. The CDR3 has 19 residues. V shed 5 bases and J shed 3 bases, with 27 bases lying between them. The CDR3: CASSLQGSLGRGATDTQYF. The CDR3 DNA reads TGTGCCAGCAGTTTACAGGGGTCCCTTGGGCGGGGAGCTACAGATACGCAGTATTTT.

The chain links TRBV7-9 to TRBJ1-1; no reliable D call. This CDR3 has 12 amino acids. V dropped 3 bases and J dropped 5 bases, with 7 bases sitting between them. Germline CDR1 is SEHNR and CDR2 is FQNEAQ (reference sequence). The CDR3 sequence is CASSFMGTEAFF. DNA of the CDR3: TGTGCCAGCAGCTTTATGGGGACTGAAGCTTTCTTT.